Each of the 21 T cell receptor beta chains below was sequenced from the same sample in a study of OX40 agonist ivuxolimab in advanced cancers. Sequencing was performed with immunoSEQ multiplex PCR; in TCRdb, only in-frame clones are kept and a portion is missing. The top ten clones hold about 41% of a sample with about 25,000 clones, 86% of them seen once. The input for sequencing was CD4+ or CD8+ T cells sorted from blood, taken in a trial of the OX40 agonist ivuxolimab. Every receptor here comes from an adult with an advanced solid tumor such as melanoma, head and neck, liver or kidney cancer.

This sequence joins TRBV30 and TRBJ2-1; D ambiguous. V was cut by 3 bases and J by 0 bases, with 6 bases left in between. Germline CDR1 GTSNPN, CDR2 SVGIG (reference sequence). The CDR3 consists of 13 residues. CDR3 bases: TGTGCCTGGAGCGGTAGCTCCTACAATGAGCAGTTCTTC. It specifies CAWSGSSYNEQFF.

This chain links TRBV15 with TRBJ2-7; 7 bases fit TRBD1. Germline V gene lookup returns CDR1 LNHNV and CDR2 YYDKDF (reference sequence). Trimming at V came to 1 base and at J to 1 base, leaving 7 bases not matched to a gene. CDR3 length equals 16 residues. CDR3 protein: CATSRVRQGKSYEQYF. CDR3 in DNA: TGTGCCACCAGCAGAGTCCGACAGGGAAAATCCTACGAGCAGTACTTC. The whole variable domain, filled in from reference TRBV15 and TRBJ2-7, reads DAMVIQNPRYQVTQFGKPVTLSCSQTLNHNVMYWYQQKSSQAPKLLFHYYDKDFNNEADTPDNFQSRRPNTSFCFLDIRSPGLGDTAMYLCATSRVRQGKSYEQYFGPGTRLTVT.

This chain uses TRBV7-9 with TRBJ2-7; tentative D call: TRBD2 (5 bases). V lost 5 bases, J lost 3 bases, and 11 bases lay in between. CDR1 and CDR2 from the germline V gene are SEHNR and FQNEAQ (reference sequence). CDR3 length: 13 residues. CDR3 nucleotide sequence: TGTGCCAGCAGCCTCCGGGAAAACTACGAGCAGTACTTC. It translates to CASSLRENYEQYF.

Here the CDR3 DNA reads TGTGCCAGCAAGGGAGAGGGTAAGGTCCCATCGCACACCATATATTTT. It codes for CASKGEGKVPSHTIYF. This chain connects TRBV6-4 to TRBJ1-3; no clear D gene. Trimming left V 7 bases short and J 8 bases short, with 24 bases between. Germline CDR1 is MRHNA and CDR2 is SNTAGT. The CDR3 runs to 16 residues.

This clone was recorded a few times. V is TRBV30 and J is TRBJ1-1; TRBD1 agrees at 7 bases. This CDR3 region has 13 residues. Germline V CDR1 and CDR2: GTSNPN, SVGIG (reference sequence). V was clipped by 2 bases and J by 6 bases; unmatched bases: 6. The DNA for the CDR3 is TGTGCCTGGAGTTCCTACAGGGGTGCTGAAGCTTTCTTT. Protein: CAWSSYRGAEAFF.

V is TRBV21-1 and J is TRBJ2-3; the table assigns TRBD2, which was not confirmed against the DNA. TRBV21-1 is a pseudogene segment. The CDR3 contains 18 residues. The CDR3: CASSKVASGRRVADTQYF. DNA of the CDR3: TGTGCCAGCAGCAAAGTCGCTAGCGGGAGACGGGTGGCAGATACGCAGTATTTT.

This clone counts as medium-sized. This chain connects TRBV6-5 to TRBJ1-2, with D possibly being TRBD1 (6 bases). CDR3 size: 15 residues. Germline loops: CDR1 MNHEY, CDR2 SVGAGI. V was cut by 6 bases and J by 6 bases, with 20 bases left in between. DNA for the CDR3: TGTGCCAGCAGAACCGCGGACAGCGAGGTGAATGGCTACACCTTC. Protein: CASRTADSEVNGYTF.

This clone showed up just once. The chain links TRBV14 to TRBJ2-1, with TRBD1 as a possible D gene (6 bases). V was cut by 3 bases and J by 4 bases, with 10 bases left in between. The CDR3 sequence is 14 residues long. Germline CDR1 SGHDN, CDR2 FVKESK. CDR3 residues: CASSQATGYNEQFF. The CDR3, as DNA: TGTGCCAGCAGCCAGGCTACAGGGTACAATGAGCAGTTCTTC.

The rearrangement uses TRBV7-9 and TRBJ2-7; no clear D. Trimming shortened V by 3 bases and J by 2 bases, and 8 bases separated the two germline ends. Germline CDR1 and CDR2: SEHNR and FQNEAQ (reference sequence). The CDR3 loop spans 13 amino acids. The CDR3 loop is CASSLGHTYEQYF. The CDR3 DNA sequence: TGTGCCAGCAGCTTGGGCCACACCTACGAGCAGTACTTC.

Here the CDR3 DNA reads TGTGCTAGCGGGGCCGTCTCCTACAATGAGCAGTTCTTC. This sequence encodes CASGAVSYNEQFF. V is TRBV19 and J is TRBJ2-1, with 8 bases matching TRBD2. From germline, CDR1 is LNHDA and CDR2 SQIVND (reference sequence). The CDR3 extends over 13 amino acids. The full variable domain, in which reference TRBV19 and TRBJ2-1 provide the parts outside the CDR3, is DGGITQSPKYLFRKEGQNVTLSCEQNLNHDAMYWYRQDPGQGLRLIYYSQIVNDFQKGDIAEGYSVSREKKESFPLTVTSAQKNPTAFYLCASGAVSYNEQFFGPGTRLTVL.

V usage is TRBV4-1 and J usage is TRBJ1-1, with D unresolved. The length of the CDR3 is 14 residues. The ends were cut back, 1 base at V and 2 bases at J, with 8 bases in the middle. Germline assignment: CDR1 MGHRA and CDR2 YSYEKL. CDR3 sequence (DNA): TGCGCCAGCAGCCAAGTTGGGCAAAACACTGAAGCTTTCTTT. Translation gives CASSQVGQNTEAFF.

V and J are TRBV7-9 and TRBJ2-3; unclear D gene. Germline-derived CDR1 and CDR2 are SEHNR and FQNEAQ (reference sequence). The CDR3 runs 10 residues. V lost 5 bases and J lost 4, with 1 base in between. In nucleotides, the CDR3 is TGTGCCAGCAGCGCAGATACGCAGTATTTT. It is translated as CASSADTQYF.

This chain joins TRBV18 and TRBJ1-3; tentatively, D is TRBD1 (5 bases). Germline loops: CDR1 KGHSH, CDR2 LQKENI. The V end was cut by 0 bases, the J end by 4 bases, with 10 bases between. The CDR3 consists of 15 residues. CDR3 protein: CASSPPGVPGNTIYF. In DNA, the CDR3 is TGTGCCAGCTCACCACCGGGGGTTCCAGGAAACACCATATATTTT.

The chain joins TRBV13 to TRBJ2-7, with TRBD1 as a possible D gene (5 bases). The V gene lost 5 bases and the J gene lost 1 base, with 18 bases spanning the gap. The CDR3 contains 16 residues. Germline V CDR1 and CDR2: PRHDT, FYEKMQ (reference sequence). CDR3 in amino acids: CASSQSAGFPSYEQYF. DNA of the CDR3: TGTGCCAGCAGCCAGTCAGCAGGGTTCCCTTCCTACGAGCAGTACTTC. Together with reference TRBV13 and TRBJ2-7, the CDR3 gives the full variable domain: AAGVIQSPRHLIKEKRETATLKCYPIPRHDTVYWYQQGPGQDPQFLISFYEKMQSDKGSIPDRFSAQQFSDYHSELNMSSLELGDSALYFCASSQSAGFPSYEQYFGPGTRLTVT.

The chain couples TRBV6-6 to TRBJ2-5, with a possible D match to TRBD2 (7 bases). The CDR3 spans 16 residues. Germline lookup yields CDR1 MNHNY and CDR2 SVGAGI (reference sequence). V dropped 6 bases and J dropped 3 bases, with 20 bases sitting between them. The CDR3 DNA is TGTGCCAGCAGCCAGACGGGTCTAGGGGGGGAAGAGACCCAGTACTTC. Protein product: CASSQTGLGGEETQYF.

The V call is TRBV19, the J call TRBJ2-7; D gene unclear. Germline V lookup: CDR1 LNHDA, CDR2 SQIVND (reference sequence). Trimming cost V 3 bases and J 2 bases, with 11 bases left between them. CDR3 length: 14 amino acids. The CDR3 bases are TGTGCCAGTAGTATTGGGGATTTGGCCTACGAGCAGTACTTC. Protein sequence: CASSIGDLAYEQYF. The full variable domain, rest sourced from reference TRBV19 and TRBJ2-7, is DGGITQSPKYLFRKEGQNVTLSCEQNLNHDAMYWYRQDPGQGLRLIYYSQIVNDFQKGDIAEGYSVSREKKESFPLTVTSAQKNPTAFYLCASSIGDLAYEQYFGPGTRLTVT.

The chain couples TRBV5-6 to TRBJ1-5; D is perhaps TRBD1 (5 bases). The CDR3 length is 14 residues. CDR1 and CDR2 (germline): SGHDT, YYEEEE. Deletions cut 5 bases from V and 2 bases from J, with 11 bases between. The CDR3, as DNA: TGTGCCAGCAGATTATGGGGCGGCAATCAGCCCCAGCATTTT. Encoded protein: CASRLWGGNQPQHF.

The chain has TRBV5-4 and TRBJ1-5; tentatively, D is TRBD1 (5 bases). The V gene's germline CDR1 is SGHNT and CDR2 YYREEE (reference sequence). V lost 3 bases and J lost 2, with 12 bases in between. This CDR3 comprises 15 residues. CDR3 loop: CASSCPGTRNQPQHF. The CDR3 nucleotides read TGTGCCAGCAGCTGCCCGGGGACGCGCAATCAGCCCCAGCATTTT.

This clone was picked up a small number of times. The chain couples TRBV28 to TRBJ1-5, with D possibly matching TRBD1 (6 bases). CDR3 size: 15 residues. With 7 bases removed from V and 2 bases from J, the gap between germline ends came to 15 bases. The germline CDR1 and CDR2 sequences are MDHEN and SYDVKM. The CDR3 here is CASTVTGLGNQPQHF. The CDR3 bases are TGTGCCAGCACCGTGACAGGTCTCGGCAATCAGCCCCAGCATTTT.

V usage is TRBV6-1 and J usage is TRBJ1-2; 8 nucleotides line up with TRBD1. From germline, CDR1 is MNHNS and CDR2 SASEGT. This CDR3 is 15 amino acids long. V lost 4 bases, J lost 4 bases, and 8 bases stayed unmatched. CDR3 DNA: TGTGCCAGCAGTGGAGGGACAGGCGGGAGCTATGGCTACACCTTC. Amino acids: CASSGGTGGSYGYTF.

The chain is built from TRBV6-5 and TRBJ2-1; 9 bases agree with TRBD2. The CDR3 contains 14 residues. J was trimmed by 5 bases and V by 5 bases; bases with no gene match: 4. The germline CDR1 and CDR2 sequences are MNHEY and SVGAGI. The CDR3 spells CASSPERGDNEQFF. Written as DNA, the CDR3 is TGTGCCAGCAGTCCAGAGCGGGGGGACAATGAGCAGTTCTTC.